This TCR beta chain was sequenced for a study of regulatory T cells in long-lasting Graves disease. Study-level results: New patients shared fewer public clonotypes (about 1,000) than persistent patients did (approximately 3,000).

The CDR3 runs to 13 residues. Germline V gene data show CDR1 as SNHLY and CDR2 as FYNNEI. V gave up 11 bases and J gave up 5 bases; unmatched junction bases: 10. Building the TCR beta libraries relied on iRepertoire HTBI primers, and CDR3 regions underwent Arm-PCR. MiXCR, run by TCRdb on the multiplex PCR reads, gives a single entry per CDR3 protein. The sample yields around 400,000 distinct CDR3 sequences, roughly a fifth seen once. The time point: persistent/refractory GD, antithyroid drugs over 5 years with positive TRAb. After RNA was extracted from PBMCs, the TCR library was made from it. This clonotype occurred many times. As yet, its antigen is unknown.

The sequence derives from a female donor with Graves disease. Source: peripheral blood mononuclear cells (PBMCs), taken when the disease was refractory, from a patient treated with antithyroid drugs. The rearrangement links TRBV2 to TRBJ2-5; 8 bases map to TRBD2. CDR3 DNA sequence: TGTGCCGGGGAAGCGGGAGCCGGGGAGACCCAGTACTTC. Amino acid sequence: CAGEAGAGETQYF.